This is a list of T cell receptor beta chains from one sample in a study of blood T cell repertoires in COVID-19. Profiled with immunoSEQ multiplex PCR; TCRdb holds only in-frame clones, not every one. This sample has tens of thousands of clones, with 80% to 95% found just once. Sequencing was carried out using peripheral blood. These receptors were obtained from a human donor with active COVID-19. The donor label of this sample is uncertain. CDR3s include the opening cysteine and the closing phenylalanine or tryptophan. D genes are given only for firm matches. Size is stated for part of the rows, as once, few or many counts, or as a class when the clone is expanded.

D gene,clone size,J gene,V gene,CDR3 protein,CDR3 DNA
TRBD1,NA,TRBJ1-2,TRBV24-1,CAIPWRDRDGYTF,TGTGCCATCCCTTGGAGGGACAGGGACGGCTACACCTTC
TRBD1,NA,TRBJ1-1,TRBV5-6,CASSFLDRGNTEAFF,TGTGCCAGCAGCTTTTTAGACAGGGGCAACACTGAAGCTTTCTTT
NA,NA,TRBJ2-1,TRBV9,CASSVELAQSSYNEQFF,TGTGCCAGCAGCGTAGAACTAGCACAGAGCTCCTACAATGAGCAGTTCTTC
TRBD1,NA,TRBJ1-1,TRBV5-1,CASSLDHQGARTEAFF,TGCGCCAGCAGCTTGGACCATCAGGGGGCTCGTACTGAAGCTTTCTTT
NA,NA,TRBJ1-2,TRBV11-2,CASSLIVQNGYTF,TGTGCCAGCAGCTTAATCGTACAGAATGGCTACACCTTC
NA,NA,TRBJ2-1,TRBV6-6,CASSLAPKYNEQFF,TGTGCCAGCAGCCTAGCGCCCAAATACAATGAGCAGTTCTTC
NA,NA,TRBJ2-2,TRBV28,CASSFGLLNTGELFF,TGTGCCAGCAGTTTTGGGCTCCTGAACACCGGGGAGCTGTTTTTT
TRBD1,NA,TRBJ2-7,TRBV7-6,CASSLSGQGANEQYF,TGTGCCAGCAGCTTATCAGGCCAGGGGGCGAACGAGCAGTACTTC
TRBD2,NA,TRBJ2-3,TRBV15,CATSRDRQPTSGPDTQYF,TGTGCCACCAGCAGAGATAGACAACCGACTAGCGGGCCAGATACGCAGTATTTT
NA,NA,TRBJ2-5,TRBV2,CASREGYQETQYF,TGTGCCAGCAGGGAGGGGTACCAAGAGACCCAGTACTTC
TRBD2,NA,TRBJ2-7,TRBV6-1,CASSASPHYVAGDSYEQYF,TGTGCCAGCAGTGCCTCCCCCCACTACGTAGCGGGGGACTCCTACGAGCAGTACTTC
NA,once,TRBJ1-6,TRBV24-1,CAAISPLHF,TGTGCCGCGATTTCACCCCTCCACTTT
NA,NA,TRBJ1-2,TRBV7-9,CASSLNWGVGPNYGYTF,TGTGCCAGCAGCTTAAACTGGGGGGTAGGACCTAACTATGGCTACACCTTC
TRBD1,NA,TRBJ2-6,TRBV14,CASSQDRESTGGYGANVLTF,TGTGCCAGCAGCCAAGATCGCGAATCCACAGGGGGGTATGGGGCCAACGTCCTGACTTTC
NA,NA,TRBJ2-3,TRBV5-1,CASSLAWEWGTDTQYF,TGCGCCAGCAGCTTGGCGTGGGAGTGGGGCACAGATACGCAGTATTTT
NA,few,TRBJ2-1,TRBV6-5,CASSRTAGPYNEQFF,TGTGCCAGCAGTAGGACAGCCGGCCCCTACAATGAGCAGTTCTTC
NA,NA,TRBJ2-5,TRBV27,CASSHRPIGETQYF,TGTGCCAGCAGTCACCGACCAATCGGGGAGACCCAGTACTTC
NA,NA,TRBJ1-5,TRBV10-3,CAISENAAGGVQPQHF,TGTGCCATCAGTGAGAACGCGGCAGGCGGGGTTCAGCCCCAGCATTTT
TRBD1,NA,TRBJ1-2,TRBV7-8,CASSLGQGFGYGYTF,TGTGCCAGCAGCTTAGGACAGGGGTTTGGCTATGGCTACACCTTC
TRBD1,once,TRBJ1-1,TRBV7-3,CASSPQTRGQGSNTEAFF,TGTGCCAGCAGCCCCCAAACCCGAGGACAGGGAAGCAACACTGAAGCTTTCTTT
TRBD1,NA,TRBJ1-1,TRBV6-5,CASRRAGQGTEAFF,TGTGCCAGCAGGCGGGCCGGACAGGGCACTGAAGCTTTCTTT
NA,NA,TRBJ2-7,TRBV6-5,CASSYSAGTYEQYF,TGTGCCAGCAGTTACTCGGCAGGGACCTACGAGCAGTACTTC
TRBD1,NA,TRBJ1-1,TRBV9,CASSVGGQPNTEAFF,TGTGCCAGCAGCGTAGGGGGACAGCCGAACACTGAAGCTTTCTTT
NA,once,TRBJ2-2,TRBV5-1,CASSLTGDPYTGELFF,TGCGCCAGCAGCTTAACGGGGGATCCCTACACCGGGGAGCTGTTTTTT
NA,NA,TRBJ1-4,TRBV9,CASSLNPGPPGGEGTAIF,TGTGCCAGCAGCTTAAACCCGGGACCGCCGGGGGGGGAGGGAACTGCGATTTTT
TRBD2,once,TRBJ2-1,TRBV10-3,CAISESSSGGVGQFF,TGTGCCATCAGTGAGTCGAGTAGCGGGGGAGTCGGGCAGTTCTTC
TRBD1,NA,TRBJ2-3,TRBV19,CASSNYRGTYQYF,TGTGCCAGTAGTAACTACAGGGGGACCTACCAGTATTTT
NA,once,TRBJ2-3,TRBV27,CASSPGLRGGPTDTQYF,TGTGCCAGCAGTCCTGGACTGAGGGGGGGCCCCACAGATACGCAGTATTTT
NA,NA,TRBJ1-6,TRBV6-5,CASCSGYNSPLHF,TGTGCCAGCTGTAGCGGGTATAATTCACCCCTCCACTTT
TRBD2,NA,TRBJ2-1,TRBV9,CASSDDRLAGSGNEQFF,TGTGCCAGCAGCGACGACAGACTAGCGGGGAGTGGGAATGAGCAGTTCTTC
NA,NA,TRBJ1-1,TRBV3-1/TRBV3-2,CASSQTGSAEAFF,TGTGCCAGCAGCCAAACAGGGTCGGCTGAAGCTTTCTTT
TRBD1,many,TRBJ2-6,TRBV9,CASSARDRTNVLTF,TGTGCCAGCAGCGCCCGGGACAGGACCAACGTCCTGACTTTC
TRBD1,NA,TRBJ1-3,TRBV5-1,CASSLAEQGAVFGNTIYF,TGCGCCAGCAGCTTGGCCGAGCAGGGGGCAGTTTTTGGAAACACCATATATTTT
NA,NA,TRBJ2-2,TRBV4-3,CASSSIAGGELFF,TGCGCCAGCAGTTCCATAGCCGGTGGGGAGCTGTTTTTT
TRBD1,NA,TRBJ2-1,TRBV4-2,CASSREGRGQYNEQFF,TGTGCCAGCAGCCGGGAAGGTAGGGGGCAGTACAATGAGCAGTTCTTC
NA,NA,TRBJ1-1,TRBV21-1,CASSPPKRREAFF,TGTGCCAGCAGCCCACCTAAGCGAAGGGAGGCTTTCTTT
TRBD1,NA,TRBJ1-6,TRBV25-1,CASKGQDNSPLHF,TGTGCCAGCAAGGGACAGGATAATTCACCCCTCCACTTT
NA,NA,TRBJ1-1,TRBV7-9,CASSLTAMNTEAFF,TGTGCCAGCAGCCTTACAGCCATGAACACTGAAGCTTTCTTT
TRBD2,NA,TRBJ2-4,TRBV16,CASSQIAAGGKNIQYF,TGTGCCAGCAGCCAAATAGCAGCGGGGGGAAAAAACATTCAGTACTTC
TRBD1,NA,TRBJ1-2,TRBV5-4,CASSSRTGGESGYTF,TGTGCCAGCAGCTCCCGGACAGGGGGCGAGAGTGGCTACACCTTC
NA,NA,TRBJ1-3,TRBV28,CASSTPSEPSSGNTIYF,TGTGCCAGCAGCACCCCTAGCGAGCCGAGCTCTGGAAACACCATATATTTT
TRBD2,NA,TRBJ2-7,TRBV9,CASGGVAPYEQYF,TGTGCCAGCGGGGGGGTTGCTCCCTACGAGCAGTACTTC
TRBD1,NA,TRBJ2-3,TRBV28,CASRQGASDTQYF,TGTGCCAGCAGACAGGGGGCATCAGATACGCAGTATTTT
NA,NA,TRBJ2-1,TRBV28,CASRPGRTGWKFF,TGTGCCAGCAGACCCGGAAGGACGGGGTGGAAGTTCTTC
NA,NA,TRBJ1-6,TRBV7-8,CASSSQLKSPLHF,TGTGCCAGCAGCTCCCAACTCAAGTCACCCCTCCACTTT
TRBD1,NA,TRBJ2-5,TRBV7-2,CASSSRQGHQETQYF,TGTGCCAGCAGCTCCAGACAGGGACACCAAGAGACCCAGTACTTC
TRBD1,NA,TRBJ2-3,TRBV5-1,CASGGQAADTQYF,TGCGCCAGCGGGGGACAGGCGGCAGATACGCAGTATTTT